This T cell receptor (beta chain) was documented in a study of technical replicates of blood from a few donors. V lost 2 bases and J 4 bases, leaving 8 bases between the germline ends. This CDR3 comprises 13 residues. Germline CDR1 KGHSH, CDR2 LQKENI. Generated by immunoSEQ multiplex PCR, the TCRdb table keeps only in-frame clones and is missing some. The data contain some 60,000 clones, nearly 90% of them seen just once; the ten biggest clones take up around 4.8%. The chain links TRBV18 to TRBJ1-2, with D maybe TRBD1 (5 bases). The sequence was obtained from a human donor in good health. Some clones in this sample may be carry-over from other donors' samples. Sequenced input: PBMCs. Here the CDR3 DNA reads TGTGCCAGCTCACCAGGGGGGGGCTATGGCTACACCTTC. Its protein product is CASSPGGGYGYTF.